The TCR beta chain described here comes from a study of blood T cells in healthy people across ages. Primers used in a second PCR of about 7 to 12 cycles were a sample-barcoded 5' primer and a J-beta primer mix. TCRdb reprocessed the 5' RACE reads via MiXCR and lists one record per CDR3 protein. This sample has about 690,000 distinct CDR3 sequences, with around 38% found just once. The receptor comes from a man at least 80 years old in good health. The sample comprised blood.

CDR3 region: CASSRLATYNEQFF. The CDR3 nucleotides read TGTGCCAGCAGCCGGTTAGCGACCTACAATGAGCAGTTCTTC. V and J are TRBV7-9 and TRBJ2-1; TRBD2 might be the D (5 bases). CDR3 length equals 14 residues. Per the germline V gene, CDR1 is SEHNR and CDR2 is FQNEAQ (reference sequence). V was trimmed by 5 bases and J by 2 bases, leaving 10 bases between them.